Each of the 14 T cell receptor beta chains below was sequenced from the same sample in a study of persistence of HIV-infected CD4 T cells. These receptors are not linked to any known antigen. The immunoSEQ assay was version 4, run in survey mode. Sequencing was performed with immunoSEQ multiplex PCR; in TCRdb, only in-frame clones are kept and a portion is missing. This sample has under 25,000 clones; over 55% occur once, and the top ten carry over 1.5%. The stimulus was an HIV-1 Gag 15-mer peptide pool, 1 ug/peptide/mL. Sorting of responding CD4+ T cells relied on upregulated CD40 ligand together with CD69. The sample here was CD4+ T cells sorted from PBMCs after approximately 19-hour stimulation, taken from a patient who received antiretroviral therapy. The receptors were gathered from an adult woman with HIV who was CMV-seropositive.

The chain employs TRBV2 and TRBJ1-5; possible D gene TRBD1, 6 bases. Germline loops: CDR1 SNHLY, CDR2 FYNNEI. The CDR3 runs 14 residues. V dropped 0 bases and J dropped 6 bases, with 9 bases sitting between them. The CDR3 sequence is CASSEAGDIQPQHF. As DNA, the CDR3 is TGTGCCAGCAGTGAAGCAGGGGACATTCAGCCCCAGCATTTT.

This clone was detected only a few times. The chain employs TRBV18 and TRBJ1-5; TRBD1 aligns across 8 bases. Trimming cost V 4 bases and J 7 bases; bases outside gene matches: 9. The CDR3 consists of 15 residues. In germline, CDR1 is KGHSH, CDR2 LQKENI. The CDR3 sequence: CASSHNRGYEQPQHF. The CDR3 region has the DNA TGTGCCAGCTCACATAACAGGGGGTATGAGCAGCCCCAGCATTTT.

CDR3 loop: CASSQDWGGGGAVAVTDTQYF. The DNA for the CDR3 is TGCGCCAGCAGCCAAGATTGGGGCGGAGGGGGGGCAGTCGCGGTTACAGATACGCAGTATTTT. This chain uses TRBV4-1 with TRBJ2-3; D perhaps matches TRBD2 (7 bases). V lost 0 bases and J lost 3, with 28 bases in between. This CDR3 contains 21 residues. Looked up from germline, CDR1 is MGHRA and CDR2 is YSYEKL.

The chain uses TRBV5-1 and TRBJ1-1; no firm D call. This CDR3 is 14 amino acids long. V gave up 0 bases and J gave up 11 bases, with 17 bases separating them. The germline V gene encodes CDR1 SGHRS and CDR2 YFSETQ. CDR3 nucleotides: TGCGCCAGCAGCTTGGCTCAATCGAGTACGATGGCTTTCTTT. Protein sequence: CASSLAQSSTMAFF.

This chain connects TRBV28 to TRBJ2-5; TRBD2 matches at 12 bases. Germline CDR1 MDHEN, CDR2 SYDVKM. The CDR3 totals 14 residues. J was trimmed by 5 bases and V by 6 bases; bases with no gene match: 4. The CDR3 coding sequence is TGTGCCAGCAGATCTAGCGGGGGGGCGGAGACCCAGTACTTC. It codes for CASRSSGGAETQYF.

V gene TRBV19 combines with J gene TRBJ1-1, with TRBD1 matching over 9 bases. Germline V lookup: CDR1 LNHDA, CDR2 SQIVND (reference sequence). The CDR3 length is 13 residues. The V segment lost 6 bases and the J segment 4 bases; nucleotides outside the gene matches: 3. The CDR3 here is CASRSDRGTEAFF. The CDR3 bases are TGTGCCAGTAGATCGGACAGGGGCACTGAAGCTTTCTTT.

The chain recombines TRBV3-1 (or the pseudogene TRBV3-2) with TRBJ2-3; D is unclear. The CDR3 is 15 amino acids. Germline CDR1 reads LGHDT; CDR2 reads YNNKEL (reference sequence). V lost 1 base to trimming and J lost 2 bases, with 10 bases between them. The CDR3 nucleotides are TGTGCCAGCAGCCAAGTGTCAACAGCCACAGATACGCAGTATTTT. Amino acid sequence: CASSQVSTATDTQYF.

The V gene is TRBV19, the J gene TRBJ2-3; D not certain. The CDR3 has 15 amino acids. The V end was cut by 5 bases, the J end by 2 bases, with 14 bases between. CDR1 is LNHDA, CDR2 SQIVND, per germline (reference sequence). In DNA, the CDR3 is TGTGCCAGTAGTTCTCCACTCACAGCCACAGATACGCAGTATTTT. It is translated as CASSSPLTATDTQYF.

The chain has TRBV3-1 (or the pseudogene TRBV3-2) and TRBJ2-3; unclear D gene. The CDR3 is 13 amino acids. Germline V CDR1 and CDR2: LGHDT, YNNKEL (reference sequence). V was shortened by 10 bases and J by 7 bases, with 18 bases between the two germline ends. In DNA, the CDR3 is TGTGCCACCTCCTCCGCTCCCACGTATACGCAGTATTTT. Protein: CATSSAPTYTQYF.

This chain joins TRBV7-3 and TRBJ2-1; 16 bases align to TRBD2. CDR1 and CDR2 from the germline V gene are SGHTA and FQGTGA. This CDR3 is built from 16 residues. Losses at the gene ends were 3 bases for V and 9 bases for J; bases not matched to a gene: 5. The CDR3 loop reads CASSLGLAGGLSEQFF. The CDR3 nucleotides read TGTGCCAGCAGCTTGGGACTAGCGGGGGGGCTGAGTGAGCAGTTCTTC.

The gene calls are TRBV19 and TRBJ2-6; maybe TRBD1 (5 bases). Trimming removed 7 bases at V and 0 bases at J, with 13 bases between. The CDR3 sequence is 16 residues long. The germline CDR1 and CDR2 sequences are LNHDA and SQIVND (reference sequence). The CDR3 DNA is TGTGCCAGTAAAGGCCAGGGCGTCTCTGGGGCCAACGTCCTGACTTTC. Amino acid sequence: CASKGQGVSGANVLTF.

The CDR3 region has the DNA TGTGCCAGCAGTGAAAACAGGGTGGAGTACGAGCAGTACGTC. Protein: CASSENRVEYEQYV. This sequence joins TRBV6-1 and TRBJ2-7, with D maybe TRBD1 (6 bases). CDR1 is MNHNS, CDR2 SASEGT, per germline. The CDR3 covers 14 residues. Between the trimmed V and J ends, which lost 2 bases and 4 bases, there was a span of 12 bases.

Only a few counts were recorded for this clone. The chain carries TRBV19 and TRBJ1-1; D is possibly TRBD1 (6 bases). CDR1 is LNHDA and CDR2 is SQIVND in the germline V gene (reference sequence). This CDR3 contains 13 residues. Trimming took 7 bases from V and 2 from J, leaving 11 bases between them. The CDR3 DNA reads TGTGCCAGTATTGGGACAACCAACACTGAAGCTTTCTTT. Encoded protein: CASIGTTNTEAFF.

This chain uses TRBV18 with TRBJ2-5; no firm D call. This CDR3 has 13 residues. CDR1 KGHSH and CDR2 LQKENI come from the germline V gene. V was cut by 4 bases and J by 3 bases, with 9 bases left in between. The CDR3 region has the DNA TGTGCCAGCTCACTTTTAGTAGAAGAGACCCAGTACTTC. Encoded protein: CASSLLVEETQYF.